Sequencing of this T cell receptor (beta chain) was carried out in a study of shared clonotypes between healthy human individuals. Findings of the study overall: Large depth notwithstanding, sorted-subset sequencing proved incomplete by rarefaction.

Only Caucasian adults living in Nashville, Tennessee made up the donor group. For each subset, genomic DNA was distributed in equal portions over several immunoSEQ plates. Original analysis: From ImmunoSEQ came sequences covering only the junction and carrying no quality scores, so filtering differed. TCRdb keeps only in-frame clones here, not all; method: immunoSEQ multiplex PCR. V and J calls plus clone size are reproduced from that table; the DNA served to infer D and trimming. The data contain 1,400,000 or so clones, approximately 98.5% of them seen just once; the ten biggest clones take up under 0.45%. Note on this clone: Its antigen remains unidentified.

This receptor was identified in a man aged 25-45 years in good health. Sequenced: naive CD4+ T cells sorted from blood. Noted subset: CD45RA+ positively selected.

The CDR3 sequence is CASSEAPRAGLNTEAFF. As DNA, the CDR3 is TGTGCCAGCAGTGAAGCTCCCAGGGCGGGCCTGAACACTGAAGCTTTCTTT. The chain has TRBV6-1 and TRBJ1-1; weak D call: TRBD1 (5 bases). This CDR3 region has 17 residues. V was shortened by 0 bases and J by 0 bases, with 14 bases between the two germline ends. CDR1 and CDR2 (germline): MNHNS, SASEGT.